This TCR beta chain appears in the sequencing data of a study of CD8+CD57+ T cells in acquired aplastic anemia. Study-wide points: Patients and controls shared approximately 30 CD8+ CDR3 sequences.

The CDR3 totals 17 residues. The germline gives CDR1 KGHDR, CDR2 SFDVKD. Trimming removed 1 base from V and 0 bases from J, with 12 bases in between. This clonotype was seen a few times. Its antigen is still unknown. Genomic DNA, the template, was used for profiling of the TCR beta VDJ and CDR3. TCRdb re-called the reads with MiXCR, one entry per CDR3 protein. The repertoire holds 150,000 to 200,000 distinct CDR3 sequences, with around 65% as singletons. The chain uses TRBV24-1 and TRBJ2-1; the D gene is possibly TRBD2 (5 bases). The material sequenced was sorted CD4+, CD8+, or CD8+CD57+ T cells (not recorded which) from PBMCs. This sequence originates from a human donor with severe aplastic anemia or a healthy control (not recorded which). Written as DNA, the CDR3 is TGTGCCACCAGTGATTTATCTGCGGGCGGCTCCTACAATGAGCAGTTCTTC. Translation gives CATSDLSAGGSYNEQFF.